The clone carrying this T cell receptor (beta chain) appeared many times. Its antigen is still unknown. Germline CDR1 and CDR2: GTSNPN and SVGIG (reference sequence). The CDR3 length is 11 residues. The V gene lost 0 bases and the J gene lost 13 bases, with 10 bases spanning the gap. The data stem from a study of T-cell reconstitution after alpha-beta-depleted transplantation in children. Study results and caveats: At around two months after transplant, the alpha-beta T cells were reportedly derived from several hundred expanded clones that came from non-depleted graft cells. From surviving recipient T cells and thymic progenitors came the high day-60 TCRbeta diversity observed in some patients. One year post-transplant, T-cell counts and diversity were largely derived from T cells produced anew.

Unique molecular identifiers were incorporated into the prepared TCRbeta library. Using its own MiXCR run on the PCR reads, TCRdb lists one record per CDR3 protein. This table has about 110,000 distinct CDR3 sequences, about 6.5% appearing once. The starting material was PBMCs, mostly from graft donor cells, obtained 360 days after TCRalphabeta/CD19-depleted stem cell transplant. The chain couples TRBV30 to TRBJ2-1, with D possibly TRBD2 on 5 matching bases. This clonotype originated in a male patient between 2 and 10 years old who had a stem cell transplant for acute lymphoblastic leukemia, so the T cells may come from the graft donor. For the CDR3, the DNA is TGTGCCTGGAGTGTGCGGGCAGGACAGTTCTTC. Its translation: CAWSVRAGQFF.